The entry below gives a single T cell receptor beta chain sequence along with its context. CDR3 length: 15 amino acids. Trimming stripped 6 bases from V and 1 base from J, with 15 bases between. The germline V gene has CDR1 MNHEY and CDR2 SVGAGI. Authors' data handling: Nucleated cell number was recorded as an estimate derived from reference gene primer amplification. Here immunoSEQ multiplex PCR was the method, and the copy in TCRdb shows in-frame clones only, minus some. V and J calls and clone size are those listed in that table; D and trimming were worked out from the DNA. The sample yields 300,000 to 400,000 clones, over 75% seen once. This specimen comes from a study of blood T cell repertoires in COVID-19. Overall study context: PBMCs, B-cell-depleted T cells, or T cells were the source of the cDNA or gDNA that made up the material.

Those enrolled, adults aged about 18 to 95 years, came from roughly 23 US areas. Participants had their cohort set by participant-reported clinical history. The receptor comes from a woman aged 25 to 39 with acute COVID-19. The chain combines TRBV6-5 with TRBJ1-2; a weak D match, TRBD1 (6 bases). Sequenced sample: PBMCs or T cells enriched from blood (not recorded which). Here the CDR3 reads CASSPGRQVNYGYTF. The CDR3 coding sequence is TGTGCCAGCAGCCCCGGTAGACAGGTTAACTATGGCTACACCTTC.